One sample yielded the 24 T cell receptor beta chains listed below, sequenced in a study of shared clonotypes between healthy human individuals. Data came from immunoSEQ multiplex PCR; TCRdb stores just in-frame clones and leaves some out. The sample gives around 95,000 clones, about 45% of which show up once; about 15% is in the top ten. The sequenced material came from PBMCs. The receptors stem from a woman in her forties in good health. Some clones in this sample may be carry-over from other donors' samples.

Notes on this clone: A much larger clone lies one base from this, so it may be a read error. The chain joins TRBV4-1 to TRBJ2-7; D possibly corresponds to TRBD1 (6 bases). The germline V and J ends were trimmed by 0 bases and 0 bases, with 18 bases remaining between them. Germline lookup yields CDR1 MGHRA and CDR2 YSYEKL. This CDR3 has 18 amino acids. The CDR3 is CASSQDTFVGAGSYEQYF. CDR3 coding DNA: TGCGCCAGCAGCCAAGATACTTTTGTGGGGGCGGGCTCCTACGAGCAGTACTTC.

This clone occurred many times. The CDR3 DNA is TGTGCCTGGAGTGCACAGGGGTTGTACACTGAAGCTTTCTTT. It is translated as CAWSAQGLYTEAFF. V is TRBV30 and J is TRBJ1-1; 7 positions match TRBD1. The V and J ends lost 1 base and 3 bases, in that order; junction bases with no gene match: 5. This CDR3 region has 14 residues. The germline V gene has CDR1 GTSNPN and CDR2 SVGIG (reference sequence).

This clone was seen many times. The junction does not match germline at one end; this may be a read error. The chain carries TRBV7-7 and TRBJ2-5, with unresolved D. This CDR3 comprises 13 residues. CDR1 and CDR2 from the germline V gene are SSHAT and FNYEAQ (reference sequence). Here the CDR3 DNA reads TGTGCTAGCAGCCTTGACTCCGAAGAGACCCAGTACTTC. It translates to CASSLDSEETQYF.

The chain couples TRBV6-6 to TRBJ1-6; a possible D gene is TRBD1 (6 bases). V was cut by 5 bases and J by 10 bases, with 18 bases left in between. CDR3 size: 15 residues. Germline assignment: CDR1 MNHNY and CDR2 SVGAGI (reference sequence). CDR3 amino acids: CASSEGGGGRSPLHF. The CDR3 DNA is TGTGCCAGCAGTGAGGGGGGCGGGGGTAGATCACCCCTCCACTTT.

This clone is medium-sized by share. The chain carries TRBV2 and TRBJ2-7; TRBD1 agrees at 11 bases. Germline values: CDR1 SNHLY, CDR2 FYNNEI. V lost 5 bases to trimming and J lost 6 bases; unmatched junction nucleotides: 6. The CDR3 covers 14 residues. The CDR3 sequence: CASSRTGTGGEQYF. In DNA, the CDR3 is TGTGCCAGCAGTAGAACCGGGACAGGGGGCGAGCAGTACTTC.

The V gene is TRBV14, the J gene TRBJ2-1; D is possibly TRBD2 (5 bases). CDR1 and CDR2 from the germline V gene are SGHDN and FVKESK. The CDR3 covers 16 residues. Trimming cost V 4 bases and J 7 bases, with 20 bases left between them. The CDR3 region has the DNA TGTGCCAGCAGCCCCTATCTAGCCGTGGGCGGGAATGAGCAGTTCTTC. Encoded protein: CASSPYLAVGGNEQFF.

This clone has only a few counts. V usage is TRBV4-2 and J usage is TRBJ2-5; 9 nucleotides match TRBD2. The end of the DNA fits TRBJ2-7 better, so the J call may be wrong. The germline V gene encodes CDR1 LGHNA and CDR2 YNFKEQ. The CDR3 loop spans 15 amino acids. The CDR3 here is CASSQVAGVNYEQYF. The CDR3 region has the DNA TGTGCCAGCAGCCAAGTAGCGGGAGTGAACTACGAGCAGTACTTC.

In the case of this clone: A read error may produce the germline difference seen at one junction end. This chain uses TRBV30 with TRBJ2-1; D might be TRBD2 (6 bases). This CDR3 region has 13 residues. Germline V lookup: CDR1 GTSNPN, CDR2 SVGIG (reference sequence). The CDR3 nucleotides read TGTGGCTGGGGGGAGGACTCCTACAATGAGCAGTTCTTC. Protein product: CGWGEDSYNEQFF.

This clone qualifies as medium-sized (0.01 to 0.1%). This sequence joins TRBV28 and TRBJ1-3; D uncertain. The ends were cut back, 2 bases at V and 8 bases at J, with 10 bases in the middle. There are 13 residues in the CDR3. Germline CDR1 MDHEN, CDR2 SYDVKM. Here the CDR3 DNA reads TGTGCCAGCAGTTTAAGGCCCTTCGACACCATATATTTT. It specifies CASSLRPFDTIYF. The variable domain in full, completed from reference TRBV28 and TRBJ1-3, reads DVKVTQSSRYLVKRTGEKVFLECVQDMDHENMFWYRQDPGLGLRLIYFSYDVKMKEKGDIPEGYSVSREKKERFSLILESASTNQTSMYLCASSLRPFDTIYFGEGSWLTVV.

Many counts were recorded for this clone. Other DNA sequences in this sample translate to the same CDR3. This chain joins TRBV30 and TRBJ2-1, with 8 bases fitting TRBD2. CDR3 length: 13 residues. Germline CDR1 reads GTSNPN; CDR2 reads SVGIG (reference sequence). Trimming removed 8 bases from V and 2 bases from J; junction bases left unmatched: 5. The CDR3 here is CARGGLAYNEQFF. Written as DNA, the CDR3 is TGTGCCCGGGGGGGACTAGCCTACAATGAGCAGTTCTTC.

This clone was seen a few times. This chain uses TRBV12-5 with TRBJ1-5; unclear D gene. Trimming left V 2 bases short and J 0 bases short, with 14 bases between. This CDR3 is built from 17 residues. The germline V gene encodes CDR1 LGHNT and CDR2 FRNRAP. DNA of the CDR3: TGTGCTAGTGGTTTGCCAACAGATGGCACTAGCAATCAGCCCCAGCATTTT. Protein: CASGLPTDGTSNQPQHF.

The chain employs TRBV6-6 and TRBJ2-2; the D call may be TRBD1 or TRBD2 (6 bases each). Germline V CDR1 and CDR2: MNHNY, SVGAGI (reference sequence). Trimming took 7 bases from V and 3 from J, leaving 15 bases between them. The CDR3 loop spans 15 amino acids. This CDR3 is CASTPGDTHTGELFF. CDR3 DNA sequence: TGTGCCAGCACCCCGGGGGACACTCACACCGGGGAGCTGTTTTTT.

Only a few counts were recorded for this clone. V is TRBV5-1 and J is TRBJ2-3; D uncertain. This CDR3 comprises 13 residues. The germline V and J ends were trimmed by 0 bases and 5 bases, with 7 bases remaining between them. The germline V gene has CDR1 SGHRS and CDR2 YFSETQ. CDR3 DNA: TGCGCCAGCAGCTTGGATCGAGGAGATACGCAGTATTTT. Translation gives CASSLDRGDTQYF.

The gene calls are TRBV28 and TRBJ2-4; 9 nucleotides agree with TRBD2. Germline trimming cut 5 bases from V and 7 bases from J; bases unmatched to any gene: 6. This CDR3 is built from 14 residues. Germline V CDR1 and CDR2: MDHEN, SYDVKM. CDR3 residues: CASSKAGGWNIQYF. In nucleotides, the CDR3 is TGTGCCAGCAGTAAAGCGGGAGGATGGAACATTCAGTACTTC.

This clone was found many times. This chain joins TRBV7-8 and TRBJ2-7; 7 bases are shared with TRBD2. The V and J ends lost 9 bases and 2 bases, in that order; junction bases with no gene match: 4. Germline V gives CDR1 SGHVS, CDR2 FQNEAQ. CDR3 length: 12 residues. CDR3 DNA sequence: TGTGCCAGTGGGGGAGGGACCTACGAGCAGTACTTC. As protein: CASGGGTYEQYF.

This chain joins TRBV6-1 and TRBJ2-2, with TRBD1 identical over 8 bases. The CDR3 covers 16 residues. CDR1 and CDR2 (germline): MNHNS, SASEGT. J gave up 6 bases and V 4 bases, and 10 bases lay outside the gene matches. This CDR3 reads CASSASSDRAAGELFF. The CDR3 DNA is TGTGCCAGCAGTGCCTCGTCGGACAGGGCGGCCGGGGAGCTGTTTTTT.

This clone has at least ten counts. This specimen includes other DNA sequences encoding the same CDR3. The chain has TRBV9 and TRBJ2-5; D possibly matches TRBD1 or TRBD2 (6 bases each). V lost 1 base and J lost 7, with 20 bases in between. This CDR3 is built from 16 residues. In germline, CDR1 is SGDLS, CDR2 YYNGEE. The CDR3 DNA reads TGTGCCAGCAGCGTAAGATCCGGGGGCGGTGACCCGACCCAGTACTTC. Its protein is CASSVRSGGGDPTQYF.

Here the CDR3 reads CASQRAFLGDTQYF. The DNA of the CDR3 is TGTGCCAGCCAGAGGGCCTTCCTAGGGGATACGCAGTATTTT. J is TRBJ2-3 and V is TRBV19; TRBD2 might be the D (5 bases). The CDR3 consists of 14 residues. Germline CDR1 is LNHDA and CDR2 is SQIVND (reference sequence). Trimming pared 9 bases from V and 6 bases from J, leaving 19 bases between.

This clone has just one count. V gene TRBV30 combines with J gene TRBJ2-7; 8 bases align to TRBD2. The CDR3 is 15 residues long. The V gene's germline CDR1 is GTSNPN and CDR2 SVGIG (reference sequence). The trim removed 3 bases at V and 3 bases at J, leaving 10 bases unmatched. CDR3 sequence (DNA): TGTGCCTGGAGAGCAATAGCGGGACTTAACTACGAGCAGTACTTC. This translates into CAWRAIAGLNYEQYF.

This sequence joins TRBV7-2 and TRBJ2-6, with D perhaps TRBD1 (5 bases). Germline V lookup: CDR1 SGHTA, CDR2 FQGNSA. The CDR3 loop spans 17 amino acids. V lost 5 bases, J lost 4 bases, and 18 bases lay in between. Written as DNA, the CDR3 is TGTGCCAGCAGCGGAGCCTGGGCGACAGTGGGGGCCAACGTCCTGACTTTC. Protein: CASSGAWATVGANVLTF.

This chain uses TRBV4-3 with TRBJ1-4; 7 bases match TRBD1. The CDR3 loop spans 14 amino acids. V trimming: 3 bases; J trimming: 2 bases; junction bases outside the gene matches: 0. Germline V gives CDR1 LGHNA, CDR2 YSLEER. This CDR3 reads CASSQGQTNEKLFF. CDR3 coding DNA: TGCGCCAGCAGCCAGGGACAGACTAATGAAAAACTGTTTTTT.

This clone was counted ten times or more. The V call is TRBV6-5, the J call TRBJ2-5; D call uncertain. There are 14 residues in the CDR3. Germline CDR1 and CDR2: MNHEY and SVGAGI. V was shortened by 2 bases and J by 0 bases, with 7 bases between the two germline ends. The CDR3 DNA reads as TGTGCCAGCAGTTACCTGCGGAACCAAGAGACCCAGTACTTC. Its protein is CASSYLRNQETQYF.

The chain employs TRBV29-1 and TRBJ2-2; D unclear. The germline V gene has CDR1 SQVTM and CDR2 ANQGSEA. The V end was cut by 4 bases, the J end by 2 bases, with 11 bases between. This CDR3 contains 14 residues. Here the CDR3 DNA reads TGCAGCGTTGGGCCCCAAGTTAACACCGGGGAGCTGTTTTTT. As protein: CSVGPQVNTGELFF.

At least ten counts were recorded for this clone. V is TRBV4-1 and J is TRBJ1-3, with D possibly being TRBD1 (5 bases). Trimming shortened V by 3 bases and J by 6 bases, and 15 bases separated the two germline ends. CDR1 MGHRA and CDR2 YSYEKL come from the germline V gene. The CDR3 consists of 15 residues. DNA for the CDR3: TGCGCCAGCAGCCAGTCCCTCGGGGGAGCAAACACCATATATTTT. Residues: CASSQSLGGANTIYF.